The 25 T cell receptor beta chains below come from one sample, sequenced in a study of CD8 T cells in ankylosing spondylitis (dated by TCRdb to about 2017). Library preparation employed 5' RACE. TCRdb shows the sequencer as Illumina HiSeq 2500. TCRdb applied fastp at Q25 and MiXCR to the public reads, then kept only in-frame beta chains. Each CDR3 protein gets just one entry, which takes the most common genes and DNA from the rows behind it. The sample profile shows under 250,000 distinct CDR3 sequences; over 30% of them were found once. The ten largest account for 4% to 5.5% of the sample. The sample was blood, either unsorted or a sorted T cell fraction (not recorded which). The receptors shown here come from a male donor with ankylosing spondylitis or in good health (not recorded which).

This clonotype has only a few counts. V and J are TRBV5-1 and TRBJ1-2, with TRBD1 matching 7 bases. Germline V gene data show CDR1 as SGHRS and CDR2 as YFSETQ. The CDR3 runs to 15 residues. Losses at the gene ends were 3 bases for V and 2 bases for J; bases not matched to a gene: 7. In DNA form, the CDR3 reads TGCGCCAGCAGCTCCATAGGGACAGAGAACTATGGCTACACCTTC. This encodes CASSSIGTENYGYTF.

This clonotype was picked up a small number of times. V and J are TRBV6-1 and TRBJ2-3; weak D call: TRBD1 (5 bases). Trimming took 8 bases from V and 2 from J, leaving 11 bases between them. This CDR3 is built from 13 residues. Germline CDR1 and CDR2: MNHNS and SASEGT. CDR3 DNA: TGTGCCAGCCGAAGGACATACACAGATACGCAGTATTTT. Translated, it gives CASRRTYTDTQYF.

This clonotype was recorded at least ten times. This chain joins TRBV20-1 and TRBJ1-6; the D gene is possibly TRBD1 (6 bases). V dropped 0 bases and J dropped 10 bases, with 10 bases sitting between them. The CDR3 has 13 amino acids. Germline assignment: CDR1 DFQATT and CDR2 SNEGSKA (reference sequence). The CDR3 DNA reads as TGCAGTGCTAGAGATCGGAGGGGGTCACCCCTCCACTTT. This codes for CSARDRRGSPLHF.

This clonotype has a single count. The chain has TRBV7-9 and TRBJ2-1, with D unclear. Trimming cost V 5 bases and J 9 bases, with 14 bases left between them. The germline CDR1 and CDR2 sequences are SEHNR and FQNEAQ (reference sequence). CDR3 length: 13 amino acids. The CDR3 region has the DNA TGTGCCAGCAGCCCCCAAACCGGCAGTGAGCAGTTCTTC. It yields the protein CASSPQTGSEQFF.

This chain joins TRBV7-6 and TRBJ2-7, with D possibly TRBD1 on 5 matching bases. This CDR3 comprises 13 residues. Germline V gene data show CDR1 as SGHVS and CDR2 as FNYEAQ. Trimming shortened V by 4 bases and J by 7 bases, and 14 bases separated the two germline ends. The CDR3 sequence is CASSSHLGREQYF. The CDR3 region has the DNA TGTGCCAGCAGCTCGCACCTGGGGCGGGAGCAGTACTTC.

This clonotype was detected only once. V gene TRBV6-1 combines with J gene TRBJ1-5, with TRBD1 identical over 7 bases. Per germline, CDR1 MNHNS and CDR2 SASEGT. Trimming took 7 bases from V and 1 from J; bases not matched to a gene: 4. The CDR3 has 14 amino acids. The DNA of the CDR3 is TGTGCCAGCATCAGGACAGGCAGCAATCAGCCCCAGCATTTT. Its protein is CASIRTGSNQPQHF.

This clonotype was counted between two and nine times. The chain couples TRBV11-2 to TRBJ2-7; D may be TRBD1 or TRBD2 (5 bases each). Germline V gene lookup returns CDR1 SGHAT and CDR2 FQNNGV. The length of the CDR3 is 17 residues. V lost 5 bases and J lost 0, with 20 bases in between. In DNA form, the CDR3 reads TGTGCCAGCAGCCCCGTGCGAGGGGCGGCTAGCTCCTACGAGCAGTACTTC. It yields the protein CASSPVRGAASSYEQYF. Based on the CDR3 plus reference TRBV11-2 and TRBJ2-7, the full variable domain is EAGVAQSPRYKIIEKRQSVAFWCNPISGHATLYWYQQILGQGPKLLIQFQNNGVVDDSQLPKDRFSAERLKGVDSTLKIQPAKLEDSAVYLCASSPVRGAASSYEQYFGPGTRLTVT.

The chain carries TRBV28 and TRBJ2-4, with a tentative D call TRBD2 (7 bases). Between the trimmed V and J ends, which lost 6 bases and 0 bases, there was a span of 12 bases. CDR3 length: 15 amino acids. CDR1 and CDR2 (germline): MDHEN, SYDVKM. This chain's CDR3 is CASRSGGLAKNIQYF. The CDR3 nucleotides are TGTGCCAGCAGATCCGGGGGGCTAGCCAAAAACATTCAGTACTTC.

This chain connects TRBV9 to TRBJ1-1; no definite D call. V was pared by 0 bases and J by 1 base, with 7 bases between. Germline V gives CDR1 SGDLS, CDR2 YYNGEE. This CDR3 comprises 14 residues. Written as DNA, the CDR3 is TGTGCCAGCAGCGTAGGGTCCGGGAACACTGAAGCTTTCTTT. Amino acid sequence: CASSVGSGNTEAFF.

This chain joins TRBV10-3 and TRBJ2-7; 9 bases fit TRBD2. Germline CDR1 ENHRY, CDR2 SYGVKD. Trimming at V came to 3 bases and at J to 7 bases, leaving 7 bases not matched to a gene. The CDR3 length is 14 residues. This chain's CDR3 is CAISEPSGAAEQYF. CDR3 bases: TGTGCCATCAGTGAACCTAGCGGGGCCGCGGAGCAGTACTTC.

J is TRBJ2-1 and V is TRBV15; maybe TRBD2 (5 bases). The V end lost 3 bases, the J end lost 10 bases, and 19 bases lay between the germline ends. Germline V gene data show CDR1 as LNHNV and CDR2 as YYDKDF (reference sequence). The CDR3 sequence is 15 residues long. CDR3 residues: CATSRAPGEGREQFF. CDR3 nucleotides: TGTGCCACCAGCAGGGCCCCCGGAGAGGGAAGGGAGCAGTTCTTC.

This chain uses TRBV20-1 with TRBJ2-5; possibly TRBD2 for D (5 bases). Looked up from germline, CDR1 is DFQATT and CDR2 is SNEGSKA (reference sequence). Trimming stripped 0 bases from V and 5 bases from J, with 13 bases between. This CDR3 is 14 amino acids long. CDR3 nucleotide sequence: TGCAGTGCTAGAGAGTGGACTCCCCTCGAGACCCAGTACTTC. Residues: CSAREWTPLETQYF.

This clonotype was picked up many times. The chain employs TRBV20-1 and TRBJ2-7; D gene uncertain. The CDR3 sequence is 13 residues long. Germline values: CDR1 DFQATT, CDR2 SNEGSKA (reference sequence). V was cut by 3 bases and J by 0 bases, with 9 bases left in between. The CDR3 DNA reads TGCAGTGCTAGTCCGCGGTACTCCTACGAGCAGTACTTC. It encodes CSASPRYSYEQYF.

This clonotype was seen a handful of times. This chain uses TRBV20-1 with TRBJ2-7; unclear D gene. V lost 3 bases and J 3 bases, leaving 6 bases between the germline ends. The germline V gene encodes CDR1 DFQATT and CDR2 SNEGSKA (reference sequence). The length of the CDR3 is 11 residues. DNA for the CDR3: TGCAGTGCTAGTGGCGTCTACGAGCAGTACTTC. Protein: CSASGVYEQYF.

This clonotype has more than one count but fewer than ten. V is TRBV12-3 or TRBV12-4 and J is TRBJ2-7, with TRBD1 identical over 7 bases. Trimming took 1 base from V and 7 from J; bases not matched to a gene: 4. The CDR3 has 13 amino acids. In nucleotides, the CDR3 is TGTGCCAGCAGTTTAGGACAGGGTCTTGAGCAGTACTTC. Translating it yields CASSLGQGLEQYF.

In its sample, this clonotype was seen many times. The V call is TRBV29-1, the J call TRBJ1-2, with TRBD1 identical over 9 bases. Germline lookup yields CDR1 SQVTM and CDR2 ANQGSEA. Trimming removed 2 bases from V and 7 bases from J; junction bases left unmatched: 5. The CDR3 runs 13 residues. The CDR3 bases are TGCAGCGTTGAAACCTGGACAGGGGCTGGCTACACCTTC. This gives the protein CSVETWTGAGYTF.

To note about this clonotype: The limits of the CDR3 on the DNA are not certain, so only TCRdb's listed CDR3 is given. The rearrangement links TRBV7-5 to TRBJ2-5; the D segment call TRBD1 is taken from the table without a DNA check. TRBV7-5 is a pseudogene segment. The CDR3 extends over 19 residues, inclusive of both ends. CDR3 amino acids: CISVPEATNRGRSQETQYF.

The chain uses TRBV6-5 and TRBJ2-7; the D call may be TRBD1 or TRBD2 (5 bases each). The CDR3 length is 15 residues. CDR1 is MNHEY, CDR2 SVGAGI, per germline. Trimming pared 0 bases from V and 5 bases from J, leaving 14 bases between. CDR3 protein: CASSYSRSEGNEQYF. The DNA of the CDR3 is TGTGCCAGCAGTTACTCGCGCTCAGAGGGGAACGAGCAGTACTTC.

The CDR3 sequence is CASSVTGSSYEQYF. In nucleotides, the CDR3 is TGTGCCAGCAGCGTGACCGGCAGCTCCTACGAGCAGTACTTC. The chain joins TRBV7-6 to TRBJ2-7; no definite D call. The ends were cut back, 5 bases at V and 0 bases at J, with 11 bases in the middle. Germline V gene lookup returns CDR1 SGHVS and CDR2 FNYEAQ. This CDR3 spans 14 amino acids.

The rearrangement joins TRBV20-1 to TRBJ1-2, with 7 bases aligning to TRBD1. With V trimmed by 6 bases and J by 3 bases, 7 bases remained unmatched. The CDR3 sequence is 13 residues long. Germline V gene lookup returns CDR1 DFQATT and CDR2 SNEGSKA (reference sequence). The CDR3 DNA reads TGCAGTGCAAGGGACAGCCGGTACTATGGCTACACCTTC. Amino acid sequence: CSARDSRYYGYTF.

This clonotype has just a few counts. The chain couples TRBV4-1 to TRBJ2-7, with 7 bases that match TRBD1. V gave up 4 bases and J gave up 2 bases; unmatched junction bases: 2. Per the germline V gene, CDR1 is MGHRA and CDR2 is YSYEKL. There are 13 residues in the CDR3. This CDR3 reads CASSPTGTYEQYF. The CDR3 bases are TGCGCCAGCAGCCCGACAGGGACCTACGAGCAGTACTTC.

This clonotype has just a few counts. This CDR3 is CASSPETGGRSPLHF. The CDR3 nucleotides read TGTGCCAGCTCGCCAGAGACAGGGGGGAGGTCACCCCTCCACTTT. The chain couples TRBV18 to TRBJ1-6, with TRBD1 identical over 9 bases. CDR1 and CDR2 (germline): KGHSH, LQKENI. The CDR3 extends over 15 amino acids. V was pared by 6 bases and J by 10 bases, with 10 bases of the junction left unmatched.

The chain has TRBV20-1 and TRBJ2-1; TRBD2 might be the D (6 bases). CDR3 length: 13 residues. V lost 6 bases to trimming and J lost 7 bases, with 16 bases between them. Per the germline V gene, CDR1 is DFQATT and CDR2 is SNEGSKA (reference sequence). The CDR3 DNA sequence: TGCAGTGCCGCGGGGCTAATTAGGAATGAGCAGTTCTTC. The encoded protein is CSAAGLIRNEQFF.

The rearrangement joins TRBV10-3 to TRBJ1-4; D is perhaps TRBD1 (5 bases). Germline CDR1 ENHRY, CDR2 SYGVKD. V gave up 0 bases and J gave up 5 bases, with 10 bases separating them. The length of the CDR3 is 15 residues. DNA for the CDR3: TGTGCCATCAGTGAGTCGACAGACCTAAATGAAAAACTGTTTTTT. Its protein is CAISESTDLNEKLFF.

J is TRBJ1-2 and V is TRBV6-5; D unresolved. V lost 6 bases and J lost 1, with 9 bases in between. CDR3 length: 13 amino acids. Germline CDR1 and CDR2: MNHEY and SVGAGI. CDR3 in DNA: TGTGCCAGCAGAGACTATAATAACTATGGCTACACCTTC. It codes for CASRDYNNYGYTF.